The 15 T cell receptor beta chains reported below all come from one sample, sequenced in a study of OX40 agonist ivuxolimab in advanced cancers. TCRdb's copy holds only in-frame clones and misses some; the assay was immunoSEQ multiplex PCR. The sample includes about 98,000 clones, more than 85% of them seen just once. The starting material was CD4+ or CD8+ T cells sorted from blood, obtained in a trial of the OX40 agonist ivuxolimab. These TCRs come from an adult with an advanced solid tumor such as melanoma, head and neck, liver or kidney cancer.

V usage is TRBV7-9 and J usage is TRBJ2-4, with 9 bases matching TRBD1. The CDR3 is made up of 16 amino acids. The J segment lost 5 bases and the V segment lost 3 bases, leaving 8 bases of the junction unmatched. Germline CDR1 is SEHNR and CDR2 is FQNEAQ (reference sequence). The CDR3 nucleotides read TGTGCCAGCAGCTTGGGGACAGGGCATGGCGAAAACATTCAGTACTTC. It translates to CASSLGTGHGENIQYF. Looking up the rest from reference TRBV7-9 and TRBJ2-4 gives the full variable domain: DTGVSQNPRHKITKRGQNVTFRCDPISEHNRLYWYRQTLGQGPEFLTYFQNEAQLEKSRLLSDRFSAERPKGSFSTLEIQRTEQGDSAMYLCASSLGTGHGENIQYFGAGTRLSVL.

The CDR3 region is CASSWGLAGEETQYF. CDR3 nucleotide sequence: TGCGCCAGCAGCTGGGGACTAGCGGGAGAAGAGACCCAGTACTTC. V usage is TRBV5-1 and J usage is TRBJ2-5; 14 positions match TRBD2. The CDR3 sequence is 15 residues long. J gave up 3 bases and V 3 bases, and 1 base lay outside the gene matches. Germline V lookup: CDR1 SGHRS, CDR2 YFSETQ.

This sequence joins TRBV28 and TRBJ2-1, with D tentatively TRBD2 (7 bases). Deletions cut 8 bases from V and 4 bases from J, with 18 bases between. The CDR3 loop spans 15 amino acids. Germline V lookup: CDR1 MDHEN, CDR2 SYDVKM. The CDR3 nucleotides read TGTGCCAGCGGGCCTGGGGGGGCCGCTTACAATGAGCAGTTCTTC. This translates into CASGPGGAAYNEQFF.

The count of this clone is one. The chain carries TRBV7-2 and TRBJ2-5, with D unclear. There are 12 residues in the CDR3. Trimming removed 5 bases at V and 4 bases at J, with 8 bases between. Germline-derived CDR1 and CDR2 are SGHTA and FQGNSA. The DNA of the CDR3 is TGTGCCAGCAGCAACAGTGGAGAGACCCAGTACTTC. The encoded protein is CASSNSGETQYF.

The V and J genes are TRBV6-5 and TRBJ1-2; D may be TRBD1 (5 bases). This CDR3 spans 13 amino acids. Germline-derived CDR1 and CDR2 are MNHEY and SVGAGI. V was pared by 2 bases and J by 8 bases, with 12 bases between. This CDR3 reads CASSYGGTDGYTF. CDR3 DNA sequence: TGTGCCAGCAGTTACGGGGGGACGGACGGCTACACCTTC.

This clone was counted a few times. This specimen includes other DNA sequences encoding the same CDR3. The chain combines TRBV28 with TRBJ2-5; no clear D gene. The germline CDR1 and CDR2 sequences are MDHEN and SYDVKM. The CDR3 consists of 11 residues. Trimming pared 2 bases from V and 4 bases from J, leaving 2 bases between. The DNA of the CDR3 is TGTGCCAGCAGTTTACGAGAGACCCAGTACTTC. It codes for CASSLRETQYF.

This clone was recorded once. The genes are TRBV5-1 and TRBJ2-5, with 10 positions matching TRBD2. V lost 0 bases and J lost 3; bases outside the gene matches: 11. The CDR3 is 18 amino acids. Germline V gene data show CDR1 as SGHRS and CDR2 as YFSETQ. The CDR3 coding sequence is TGCGCCAGCAGCTTGGTTTACAGCGGGGGGGCCTCGGAAGAGACCCAGTACTTC. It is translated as CASSLVYSGGASEETQYF.

The DNA of the CDR3 is TGTGCCAGCAGCAAGATGGGCAGGGTCCATCAGCCCCAGCATTTT. This translates into CASSKMGRVHQPQHF. The chain couples TRBV5-6 to TRBJ1-5; a weak D match, TRBD1 (5 bases). Germline V gene sequence: CDR1 SGHDT, CDR2 YYEEEE. This CDR3 contains 15 residues. Trimming took 4 bases from V and 5 from J, leaving 16 bases between them.

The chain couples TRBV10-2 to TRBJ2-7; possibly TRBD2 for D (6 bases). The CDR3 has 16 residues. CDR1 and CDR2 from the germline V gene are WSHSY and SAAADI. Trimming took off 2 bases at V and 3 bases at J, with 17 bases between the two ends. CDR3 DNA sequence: TGCGCCAGCAGTGAGCCTCTCTGGCGGGACGACTACGAGCAGTACGTC. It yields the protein CASSEPLWRDDYEQYV.

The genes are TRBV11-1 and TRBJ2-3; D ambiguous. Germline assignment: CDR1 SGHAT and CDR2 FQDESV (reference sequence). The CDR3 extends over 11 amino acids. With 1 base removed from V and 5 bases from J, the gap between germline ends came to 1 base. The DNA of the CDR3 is TGTGCCAGCAGCTTAGGAGATACGCAGTATTTT. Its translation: CASSLGDTQYF.

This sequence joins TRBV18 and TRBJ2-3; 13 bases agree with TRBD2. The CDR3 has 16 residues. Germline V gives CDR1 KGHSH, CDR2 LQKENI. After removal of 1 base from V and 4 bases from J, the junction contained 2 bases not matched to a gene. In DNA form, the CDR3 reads TGTGCCAGCTCACCACGGACTAGCGGGGGTGCAGATACGCAGTATTTT. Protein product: CASSPRTSGGADTQYF.

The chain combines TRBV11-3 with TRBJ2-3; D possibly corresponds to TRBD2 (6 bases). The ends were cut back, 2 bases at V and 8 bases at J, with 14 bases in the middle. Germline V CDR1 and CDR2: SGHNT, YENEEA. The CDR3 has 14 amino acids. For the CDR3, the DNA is TGTGCCAGCAGCTTAAATCCGGGGGACCCTACGCAGTATTTT. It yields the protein CASSLNPGDPTQYF.

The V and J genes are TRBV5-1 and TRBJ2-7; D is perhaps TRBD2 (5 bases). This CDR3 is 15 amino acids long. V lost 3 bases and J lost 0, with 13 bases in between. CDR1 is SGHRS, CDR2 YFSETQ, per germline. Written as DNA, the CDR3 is TGCGCCAGCAGCTACCAGTCGGGGAGCTCCTACGAGCAGTACTTC. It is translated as CASSYQSGSSYEQYF.

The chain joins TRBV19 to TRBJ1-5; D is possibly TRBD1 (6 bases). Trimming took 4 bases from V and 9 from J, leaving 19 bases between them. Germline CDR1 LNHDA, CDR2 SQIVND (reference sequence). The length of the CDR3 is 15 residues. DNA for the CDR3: TGTGCCAGTAGTACTAAGAGACAGGTTATAAGGCCCCAGCATTTT. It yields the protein CASSTKRQVIRPQHF.

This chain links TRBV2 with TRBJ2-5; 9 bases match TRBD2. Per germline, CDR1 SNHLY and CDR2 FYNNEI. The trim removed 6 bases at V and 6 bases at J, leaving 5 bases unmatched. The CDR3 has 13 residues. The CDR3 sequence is CASRWTSAQTQYF. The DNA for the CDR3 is TGTGCCAGCAGATGGACTAGCGCCCAGACCCAGTACTTC.